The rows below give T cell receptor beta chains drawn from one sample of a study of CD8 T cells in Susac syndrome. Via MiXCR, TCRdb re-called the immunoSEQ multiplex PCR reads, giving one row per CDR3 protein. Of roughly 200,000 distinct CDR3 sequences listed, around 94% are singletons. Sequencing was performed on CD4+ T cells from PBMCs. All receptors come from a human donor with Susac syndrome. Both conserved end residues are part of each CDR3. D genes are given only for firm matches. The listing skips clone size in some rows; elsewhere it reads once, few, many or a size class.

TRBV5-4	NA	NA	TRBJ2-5	TGTGCCAGCAGCTCGGACAGCGGGTACCAAGAGACCCAGTACTTC	CASSSDSGYQETQYF
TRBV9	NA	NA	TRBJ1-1	TGTGCCAGCGCCCCGGGGGTAGGGTTCACTGAAGCTTTCTTT	CASAPGVGFTEAFF
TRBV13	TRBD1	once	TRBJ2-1	TGTGCCAGCACCCACCGGGACAGGCCCTACAATGAGCAGTTCTTC	CASTHRDRPYNEQFF
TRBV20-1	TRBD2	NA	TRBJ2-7	TGCAGTGCTAGACCACCACTAGCGGGAGGAACAGACGAGCAGTACTTC	CSARPPLAGGTDEQYF
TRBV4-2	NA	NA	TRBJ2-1	TGTGCCAGCAGCCAAGACAACCGCCTCAATGAGCAGTTCTTC	CASSQDNRLNEQFF
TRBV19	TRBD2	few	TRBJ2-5	TGTGCCAGTAGTCCAAGCGGGGGGGCCGGAGAGACCCAGTACTTC	CASSPSGGAGETQYF
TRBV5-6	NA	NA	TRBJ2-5	TGTGCCAGCAGCTTGGGGATCCGGGAAGGGACCCAGTACTTC	CASSLGIREGTQYF
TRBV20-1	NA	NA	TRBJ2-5	TGCAGTGCTAGAGCTAGCACGGAGACCCAGTACTTC	CSARASTETQYF
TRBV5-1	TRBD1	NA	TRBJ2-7	TGCGCCAGCAGCTTCGGGACAGGGGGCTACGAGCAGTACTTC	CASSFGTGGYEQYF
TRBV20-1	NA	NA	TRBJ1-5	TGCAGTGCTCTTCACAGGGTGGGAAATCAGCCCCAGCATTTT	CSALHRVGNQPQHF
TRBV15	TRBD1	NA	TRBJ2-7	TGTGCCACCAGCTTGCGGACAGGGGGGGCCTACGAGCAGTACTTC	CATSLRTGGAYEQYF
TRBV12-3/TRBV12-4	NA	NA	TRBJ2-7	TGTGCCAGCACCCCGGACGGTACCAACCGCGAGCAGTACTTC	CASTPDGTNREQYF
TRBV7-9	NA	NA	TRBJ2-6	TGTGCCAGCAGCTCGAGAGGGGGGGCCAACGTCCTGACTTTC	CASSSRGGANVLTF
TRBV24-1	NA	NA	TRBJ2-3	TGTGCCACCAGTGACAAGACAGGCTCCGGGGCCACAGATACGCAGTATTTT	CATSDKTGSGATDTQYF
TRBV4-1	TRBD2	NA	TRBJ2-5	TGCGCCAGCAGCCGCGGGGGGAGACAGGTAGGAGAGACCCAGTACTTC	CASSRGGRQVGETQYF
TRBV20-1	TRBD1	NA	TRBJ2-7	TGCAGTGGCCGCCAGACAGGGCTATCCCACGAGCAGTACTTC	CSGRQTGLSHEQYF
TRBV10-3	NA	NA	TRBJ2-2	TGTGCCATCAGTGAAGGGGTGAACACCGGGGAGCTGTTTTTT	CAISEGVNTGELFF
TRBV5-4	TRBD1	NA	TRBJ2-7	TGTGCCAGCAGCTTCGACAGGGGGCATGTCTACGAGCAGTACTTC	CASSFDRGHVYEQYF
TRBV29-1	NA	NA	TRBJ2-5	TGCAGCGTTGGTTTGGGAGGCGAAGAGACCCAGTACTTC	CSVGLGGEETQYF
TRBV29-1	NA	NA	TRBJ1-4	TGCAGCGTTGTGGGGACCGCATATAATGAAAAACTGTTTTTT	CSVVGTAYNEKLFF
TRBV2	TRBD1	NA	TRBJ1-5	TGTGCCAGCAGACCCGGGACAGGGGGCATAGACCAGCCCCAGCATTTT	CASRPGTGGIDQPQHF
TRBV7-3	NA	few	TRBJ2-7	TGTGCCAGCAGCCCCCATTCCGGGGTCGAGCAGTACTTC	CASSPHSGVEQYF
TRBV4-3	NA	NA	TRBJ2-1	TGCGCCAGCAGCCAAGATCCGGAGTTGGGGCAGTTCTTC	CASSQDPELGQFF
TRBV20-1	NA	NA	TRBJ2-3	TGCAGTGCTAGAACACTCGGACACACCGGAACTAAAGATACGCAGTATTTT	CSARTLGHTGTKDTQYF
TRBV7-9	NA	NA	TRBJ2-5	TGTGCCAGCGGTGAGACCCAGTACTTC	CASGETQYF
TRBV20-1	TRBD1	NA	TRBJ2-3	TGCAGTGCTAGAGATAAGACAGGGGGACGAGATACGCAGTATTTT	CSARDKTGGRDTQYF
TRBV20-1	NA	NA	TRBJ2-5	TGCAGTGCTCCAGCTCAGGGGGGAGAGACCCAGTACTTC	CSAPAQGGETQYF
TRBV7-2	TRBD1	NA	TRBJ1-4	TGTGCCAGCAGCTTATCGGGACAGACTAATGAAAAACTGTTTTTT	CASSLSGQTNEKLFF
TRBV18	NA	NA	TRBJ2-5	TGTGCCAGCTCACCGCCGACATCGACCAAAGAGACCCAGTACTTC	CASSPPTSTKETQYF
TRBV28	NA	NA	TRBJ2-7	TGTGCCAGCAGTTTTACAGGGAACTACGAGCAGTACTTC	CASSFTGNYEQYF
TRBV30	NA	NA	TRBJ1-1	TGTGCCTGGAGTATCGGGCATATGAACACTGAAGCTTTCTTT	CAWSIGHMNTEAFF
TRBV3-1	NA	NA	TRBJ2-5	TGTGCCAGCAGCCAAGAGCCTAGAAGCGAGACCCAGTACTTC	CASSQEPRSETQYF
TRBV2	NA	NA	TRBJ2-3	TGTGCCAGCAACTCTTACCCCGAGGCAGATACGCAGTATTTT	CASNSYPEADTQYF
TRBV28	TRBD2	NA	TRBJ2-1	TGTGCCAGCAGTTTCGTGGGACTAGCGGGAAATGATGAGCAGTTCTTC	CASSFVGLAGNDEQFF
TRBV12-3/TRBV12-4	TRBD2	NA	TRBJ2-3	TGTGCCAGCAGTTCCCGACTAGCGGGAGGTTGGGATACGCAGTATTTT	CASSSRLAGGWDTQYF
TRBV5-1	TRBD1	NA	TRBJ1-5	TGCGCCAGCAGCTTTACAGGGGAGGGTCAGCCCCAGCATTTT	CASSFTGEGQPQHF